Below, one T cell receptor (beta chain) is given with its context. The antigen is unknown. This specimen belongs to a study of T cell responses to AZD1222 COVID-19 vaccine. Assay used: immunoSEQ multiplex PCR; TCRdb lists only in-frame clones, some missing. Among 150,000 to 200,000 clones listed, almost 90% were seen once. The V and J ends lost 4 bases and 7 bases respectively, with 10 bases between them. The CDR3 loop spans 12 amino acids. In germline, CDR1 is MDHEN, CDR2 SYDVKM. Overall study results and limits: Seropositive at baseline were only a handful of AZD1222 recipients.

Material: peripheral blood, obtained on day 0 of AZD1222 vaccination. The chain recombines TRBV28 with TRBJ1-2, with no clear D. This clonotype was sampled from an adult in good health. The CDR3 nucleotides are TGTGCCAGCAGTTCCCAGTGGAGTGGCTACACCTTC. Translated: CASSSQWSGYTF.